This T cell receptor (beta chain) was captured in a study of cytomegalovirus exposure and HLA in healthy donors. PCR used 60 Vbeta primers and 13 Jbeta primers. Method: immunoSEQ multiplex PCR; TCRdb's copy keeps in-frame clones and lacks some. The sample contains approximately 150,000 clones, more than 75% of which appear only once. This CDR3 has 16 amino acids. The V and J ends lost 3 bases and 3 bases, in that order; junction bases with no gene match: 7. Germline CDR1 LGHNA, CDR2 YSLEER. This chain uses TRBV4-3 with TRBJ2-3; 9 bases align to TRBD2. The specimen was PBMCs. The sequence derives from a female donor in good health and CMV-seronegative. This CDR3 is CASSQTGTSSTDTQYF. In DNA, the CDR3 is TGCGCCAGCAGCCAGACCGGGACTAGCTCTACAGATACGCAGTATTTT.